The sequence of this TCR beta chain was determined in a study of CD8+ T cells in alopecia areata. Overall study context: Dosing spanned 6 to 18 months on tofacitinib, then 6 months off drug. Study results and limitations: Whereas mice showed it more clearly, TCR sharing across patients was murkier, possibly because of HLA. Researchers report lesional scalp, most notably alopecia totalis/universalis, outstripped normal scalp in clonality.

Peripheral blood and lesional scalp punch biopsies were taken from alopecia areata patients. On this clone itself: Its target is unknown. This sample includes further DNA sequences coding for the same CDR3.

The authors extracted RNA and reverse transcribed it into cDNA as the sequencing template. The method was immunoSEQ multiplex PCR; TCRdb's version includes in-frame clones alone and lacks a portion of them. The data hold about 180,000 clones, with almost 65% observed a single time. The TCR was taken from a human donor with alopecia areata. This material consisted of CD4+ T cells sorted from blood, taken at week 0.

Here the CDR3 reads CSVDRGGNEQYF. CDR3 DNA: TGCAGCGTTGACAGGGGAGGAAACGAGCAGTACTTC. V usage is TRBV29-1 and J usage is TRBJ2-7; D is possibly TRBD1 or TRBD2 (6 bases each). This CDR3 spans 12 amino acids. The germline V gene encodes CDR1 SQVTM and CDR2 ANQGSEA. V was shortened by 3 bases and J by 5 bases, with 11 bases between the two germline ends.